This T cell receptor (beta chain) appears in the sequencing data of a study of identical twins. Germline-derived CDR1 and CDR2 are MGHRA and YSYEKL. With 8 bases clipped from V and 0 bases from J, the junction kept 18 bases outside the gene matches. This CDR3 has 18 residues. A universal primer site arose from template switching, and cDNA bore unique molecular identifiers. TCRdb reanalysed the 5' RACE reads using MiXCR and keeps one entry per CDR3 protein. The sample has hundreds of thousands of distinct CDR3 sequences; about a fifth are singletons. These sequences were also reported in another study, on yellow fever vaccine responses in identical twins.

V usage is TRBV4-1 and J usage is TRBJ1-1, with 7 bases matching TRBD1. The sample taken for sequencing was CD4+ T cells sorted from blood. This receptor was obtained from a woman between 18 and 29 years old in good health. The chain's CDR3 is CASRDSDALTTMNTEAFF. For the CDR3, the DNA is TGCGCCAGCCGGGACAGTGATGCCCTGACAACTATGAACACTGAAGCTTTCTTT.